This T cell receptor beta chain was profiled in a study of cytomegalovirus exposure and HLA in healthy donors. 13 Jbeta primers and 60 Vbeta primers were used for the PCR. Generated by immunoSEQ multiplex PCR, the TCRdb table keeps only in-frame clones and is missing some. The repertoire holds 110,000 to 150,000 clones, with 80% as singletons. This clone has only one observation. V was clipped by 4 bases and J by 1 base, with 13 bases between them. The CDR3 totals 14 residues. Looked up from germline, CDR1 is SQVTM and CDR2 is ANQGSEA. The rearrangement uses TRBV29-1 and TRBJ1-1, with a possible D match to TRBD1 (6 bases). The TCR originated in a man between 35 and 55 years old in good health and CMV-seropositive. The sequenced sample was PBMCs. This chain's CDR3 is CSVVLEQGNTEAFF. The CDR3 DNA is TGCAGCGTTGTGCTCGAACAGGGGAACACTGAAGCTTTCTTT.